A single sample is the source of the 21 T cell receptor beta chains below, sequenced in a study of cytomegalovirus exposure and HLA in healthy donors. PCR used 60 Vbeta primers and 13 Jbeta primers. TCRdb keeps only in-frame clones here, not all; method: immunoSEQ multiplex PCR. Of 40,000 to 55,000 clones listed, about 64% are singletons. The specimen sequenced was PBMCs. Every receptor here comes from a man aged 55 to 70 in good health and CMV-seropositive.

The gene calls are TRBV5-6 and TRBJ2-5; the match to TRBD2 covers 11 bases. V lost 1 base, J lost 4 bases, and 3 bases stayed unmatched. This CDR3 is built from 15 residues. Germline values: CDR1 SGHDT, CDR2 YYEEEE. The CDR3 sequence: CASSLFGTSGETQYF. In nucleotides, the CDR3 is TGTGCCAGCAGCTTGTTCGGGACTAGCGGAGAGACCCAGTACTTC.

The CDR3 DNA reads TGTGCCAGCAGCCAAGTGAGGACAGGGGAGAACACTGAAGCTTTCTTT. Residues: CASSQVRTGENTEAFF. V is TRBV4-2 and J is TRBJ1-1; 9 nucleotides agree with TRBD1. Germline CDR1 LGHNA, CDR2 YNFKEQ. The V segment lost 1 base and the J segment 1 base; nucleotides outside the gene matches: 4. The CDR3 loop spans 16 amino acids.

The V gene is TRBV19, the J gene TRBJ2-5; weak D call: TRBD1 (5 bases). Germline V gives CDR1 LNHDA, CDR2 SQIVND (reference sequence). This CDR3 comprises 13 residues. The V end lost 11 bases, the J end lost 1 base, and 14 bases lay between the germline ends. The CDR3 spells CAVGWGTQETQYF. The CDR3 coding sequence is TGTGCCGTGGGGTGGGGCACCCAAGAGACCCAGTACTTC.

The chain carries TRBV4-1 and TRBJ2-5; TRBD1 is a possible D gene (6 bases). The V gene's germline CDR1 is MGHRA and CDR2 YSYEKL. This CDR3 is 15 amino acids long. The V gene lost 3 bases and the J gene lost 2 bases, with 13 bases spanning the gap. This CDR3 is CASSQRGNEQETQYF. CDR3 in DNA: TGCGCCAGCAGCCAGAGGGGGAATGAGCAAGAGACCCAGTACTTC.

The CDR3 reads CASSYRDSVNEQFF. CDR3 sequence (DNA): TGTGCCAGCAGCTACCGGGACAGCGTCAATGAGCAGTTCTTC. The chain joins TRBV7-9 to TRBJ2-1; 7 nucleotides line up with TRBD1. This CDR3 comprises 14 residues. V lost 4 bases to trimming and J lost 6 bases; unmatched junction nucleotides: 6. Germline V gives CDR1 SEHNR, CDR2 FQNEAQ (reference sequence).

This clone is a singleton in its sample. This sequence joins TRBV6-5 and TRBJ1-1, with D hard to call. The CDR3 consists of 12 residues. The germline V gene encodes CDR1 MNHEY and CDR2 SVGAGI. V was trimmed by 8 bases and J by 8 bases, leaving 15 bases between them. For the CDR3, the DNA is TGTGCCAGCCGCAGTCGGGGTTGGGAAGCTTTCTTT. Protein sequence: CASRSRGWEAFF.

The count of this clone is one. This chain uses TRBV5-4 with TRBJ2-5; tentatively, D is TRBD1 (7 bases). The V gene's germline CDR1 is SGHNT and CDR2 YYREEE (reference sequence). V was shortened by 4 bases and J by 7 bases, with 20 bases between the two germline ends. The CDR3 totals 15 residues. The CDR3 spells CASSPDRVSGATQYF. CDR3 nucleotide sequence: TGTGCCAGCAGCCCAGACAGGGTCTCGGGAGCGACCCAGTACTTC.

Written as DNA, the CDR3 is TGTGCCACCAGCAGAGACTCCAACGGTCGGGACGAGCAGTACTTC. Encoded protein: CATSRDSNGRDEQYF. This sequence joins TRBV15 and TRBJ2-7; D is ambiguous. Germline V gene lookup returns CDR1 LNHNV and CDR2 YYDKDF (reference sequence). The CDR3 runs to 15 residues. The V and J ends lost 0 bases and 5 bases respectively, with 14 bases between them.

The V gene is TRBV7-9, the J gene TRBJ1-2, with TRBD1 matching 8 bases. V was pared by 2 bases and J by 2 bases, with 4 bases of the junction left unmatched. The CDR3 sequence is 15 residues long. Germline CDR1 is SEHNR and CDR2 is FQNEAQ (reference sequence). The CDR3 sequence: CASSLSGDRNYGYTF. CDR3 sequence (DNA): TGTGCCAGCAGCTTATCCGGGGACAGGAACTATGGCTACACCTTC.

In this sample, this clone turned up a few times. The chain uses TRBV19 and TRBJ1-2, with D perhaps TRBD1 (5 bases). Germline V gene sequence: CDR1 LNHDA, CDR2 SQIVND (reference sequence). The V end lost 7 bases, the J end lost 3 bases, and 15 bases lay between the germline ends. The CDR3 loop spans 14 amino acids. For the CDR3, the DNA is TGTGCCAGTAAGGGGCCTCTACAGGACTATGGCTACACCTTC. Amino acid sequence: CASKGPLQDYGYTF. Using reference TRBV19 and TRBJ1-2 for the parts outside the CDR3, the full variable domain is DGGITQSPKYLFRKEGQNVTLSCEQNLNHDAMYWYRQDPGQGLRLIYYSQIVNDFQKGDIAEGYSVSREKKESFPLTVTSAQKNPTAFYLCASKGPLQDYGYTFGSGTRLTVV.

This clone was detected only a few times. This chain uses TRBV6-1 with TRBJ2-3, with 8 bases matching TRBD2. V shed 4 bases, J shed 1 base, and the junction held 1 base outside the gene matches. CDR1 is MNHNS and CDR2 is SASEGT in the germline V gene. The CDR3 is 14 residues long. The CDR3 loop is CASSVREGTDTQYF. The CDR3 coding sequence is TGTGCCAGCAGTGTGCGGGAGGGCACAGATACGCAGTATTTT.

V and J are TRBV7-2 and TRBJ2-5; TRBD2 might be the D (6 bases). V shed 4 bases and J shed 4 bases, with 13 bases lying between them. CDR1 and CDR2 (germline): SGHTA, FQGNSA. This CDR3 has 14 amino acids. The CDR3 nucleotides are TGTGCCAGCAGCTCCCGACTAGATATAGAGACCCAGTACTTC. It encodes CASSSRLDIETQYF.

This clone came up a few times. The chain carries TRBV4-3 and TRBJ2-1; D perhaps matches TRBD1 (6 bases). CDR1 is LGHNA and CDR2 is YSLEER in the germline V gene. CDR3 length: 13 residues. Trimming left V 0 bases short and J 9 bases short, with 9 bases between. CDR3 protein: CASSQEQGIEQFF. For the CDR3, the DNA is TGCGCCAGCAGCCAAGAACAGGGAATTGAGCAGTTCTTC.

This clone was detected a few times. J is TRBJ1-2 and V is TRBV4-3; D gene unclear. Germline V lookup: CDR1 LGHNA, CDR2 YSLEER. The CDR3 is 14 residues long. Trimming stripped 1 base from V and 1 base from J, with 7 bases between. The CDR3 loop reads CASSQVRDNYGYTF. CDR3 in DNA: TGCGCCAGCAGCCAAGTGAGGGATAACTATGGCTACACCTTC.

The chain is built from TRBV28 and TRBJ2-7; 8 bases align to TRBD2. This CDR3 spans 14 amino acids. Germline V CDR1 and CDR2: MDHEN, SYDVKM. The ends lost 6 bases at V and 1 base at J; junction bases unmatched: 5. As DNA, the CDR3 is TGTGCCAGCAGGAGTACTAGCGGATCCTACGAGCAGTACTTC. Its translation is CASRSTSGSYEQYF.

This clone has only one observation. This chain links TRBV5-4 with TRBJ2-2, with 7 positions matching TRBD1. CDR1 is SGHNT and CDR2 is YYREEE in the germline V gene (reference sequence). V lost 4 bases to trimming and J lost 9 bases; unmatched junction nucleotides: 3. The length of the CDR3 is 12 residues. The CDR3 protein is CASSRQGWELFF. The CDR3 nucleotides are TGTGCCAGCAGCCGACAGGGTTGGGAGCTGTTTTTT.

V gene TRBV19 combines with J gene TRBJ2-2; 12 bases fit TRBD1. J gave up 2 bases and V 5 bases, and 6 bases lay outside the gene matches. This CDR3 contains 17 residues. Germline V gene sequence: CDR1 LNHDA, CDR2 SQIVND (reference sequence). The CDR3 is CASSLRDRGQNTGELFF. The CDR3 coding sequence is TGTGCCAGTAGTCTCCGGGACAGGGGGCAAAACACCGGGGAGCTGTTTTTT.

The gene calls are TRBV20-1 and TRBJ2-1; D gene ambiguous. The CDR3 runs to 11 residues. Germline loops: CDR1 DFQATT, CDR2 SNEGSKA (reference sequence). Trimming removed 3 bases at V and 7 bases at J, with 7 bases between. Here the CDR3 reads CSASWANEQFF. CDR3 DNA sequence: TGCAGTGCTAGCTGGGCGAATGAGCAGTTCTTC.

The CDR3, as DNA: TGTGCCTGGAGTCGACAGAAGAAAGAGACCCAGTACTTC. Its translation is CAWSRQKKETQYF. This chain joins TRBV30 and TRBJ2-5, with D possibly matching TRBD1 (5 bases). CDR3 length: 13 amino acids. Trimming took 2 bases from V and 3 from J, leaving 10 bases between them. CDR1 and CDR2 from the germline V gene are GTSNPN and SVGIG (reference sequence).

In its sample, this clone was seen a few times. The rearrangement uses TRBV29-1 and TRBJ2-1, with a possible D match to TRBD2 (6 bases). The CDR3 has 15 amino acids. Trimming removed 4 bases from V and 8 bases from J, with 21 bases in between. The germline gives CDR1 SQVTM, CDR2 ANQGSEA. CDR3 sequence reads: CSVVPPGLLEHEQFF. The CDR3 DNA is TGCAGCGTTGTTCCGCCGGGACTCCTGGAGCATGAGCAGTTCTTC.

The chain is built from TRBV6-1 and TRBJ2-3; D ambiguous. There are 12 residues in the CDR3. Deletions cut 4 bases from V and 2 bases from J, with 4 bases between. Per germline, CDR1 MNHNS and CDR2 SASEGT. The CDR3 coding sequence is TGTGCCAGCAGTGCTTACACAGATACGCAGTATTTT. It encodes CASSAYTDTQYF.